This TCR beta chain was captured by sequencing in a study of T cells in Graves' hyperthyroidism and ophthalmopathy. Study information: Initial diagnosis, before any treatment, was when peripheral blood was collected.

Study-wide results and limits: In the blood, most expanded thyroid clonotypes above 0.001 appeared as well.

In the case of this clonotype: Its specificity is not known.

Diagnostic assessment was based on clinical symptoms, serum thyroxine and TRAb, thyroid ultrasound and orbital computed tomography. Fresh peripheral blood, about 9.6 ml, yielded the PBMCs. Amplification of TCR beta CDR3 regions used RNA as the template. The HTBI primer set served for first-round RT-PCR of the TCR CDR3. TCRdb used MiXCR to reprocess the multiplex PCR reads, holding one entry per CDR3 protein. This table holds over 45,000 distinct CDR3 sequences, 48% found once. Germline V gene data show CDR1 as LNHNV and CDR2 as YYDKDF (reference sequence). This CDR3 region has 14 residues. Trimming cost V 1 base and J 6 bases, with 10 bases left between them.

The rearrangement uses TRBV15 and TRBJ1-5; D uncertain. The sample consisted of blood. The TCR was taken from a woman aged 45 to 65 with Graves' ophthalmopathy. This CDR3 reads CATSRGEFAQPQHF. The CDR3 nucleotides read TGTGCCACCAGCAGAGGCGAATTTGCTCAGCCCCAGCATTTT.